The clone carrying this T cell receptor beta chain was counted many times. Antigen unknown. This sample stems from a study of T-cell memory formation after mild COVID-19. Across the whole study: Clustering of TCRs was largely donor specific. Findings of the study overall: The study found balanced CD4/CD8 in clones contracting day 15 to 85 and a CD4+ lean in later expanders. Detection of some responders pre-infection suggested pre-existing cross-reactive memory T cells participated.

Constant-segment-primed 5'RACE gave TCR alpha and TCR beta cDNA libraries with sample barcodes and UMIs. TCRdb re-derived calls from the 5' RACE reads in MiXCR, one entry per CDR3 protein. This table has around 130,000 distinct CDR3 sequences, around 15% appearing once. Trimming removed 6 bases from V and 3 bases from J, with 11 bases in between. Germline CDR1 reads SEHNR; CDR2 reads FQNEAQ (reference sequence). There are 13 residues in the CDR3. The receptor comes from a man aged 18-30 years who had mild COVID-19 (a few samples of this study predate the infection). Cell type and time point are not known. Sequenced: PBMCs or a T cell subset sorted from them (not recorded which). This chain joins TRBV7-9 and TRBJ2-5, with a tentative D call TRBD1 (6 bases). Here the CDR3 DNA reads TGTGCCAGCAGTTTCAGGGGAAAAGAGACCCAGTACTTC. As protein: CASSFRGKETQYF. The full variable domain, its missing parts supplied by reference TRBV7-9 and TRBJ2-5, is DTGVSQNPRHKITKRGQNVTFRCDPISEHNRLYWYRQTLGQGPEFLTYFQNEAQLEKSRLLSDRFSAERPKGSFSTLEIQRTEQGDSAMYLCASSFRGKETQYFGPGTRLLVL.